This T cell receptor beta chain stems from a study of brain metastases from non-small cell lung cancer. The ends were cut back, 1 base at V and 4 bases at J, with 7 bases in the middle. Germline CDR1 and CDR2: MNHEY and SVGEGT. This CDR3 comprises 13 residues. Sequencing was performed with immunoSEQ multiplex PCR; in TCRdb, only in-frame clones are kept and a portion is missing. The data show roughly 700 clones, with about 85% seen just once and 9.5% to 15% held by the top ten. This clone is hyperexpanded (1% or more). The antigen is not known. The study, taken as a whole, reports: Compared with primary tumors, brain metastases showed less T-cell infiltration.

This sequence originates from a donor aged 40 or over with non-small cell lung cancer. The genes are TRBV6-2 or TRBV6-3 and TRBJ1-1; D gene unclear. Sequencing was done on a sample of primary lung tumor tissue. The CDR3 DNA reads as TGTGCCAGCAGTTACTGGGCTGGCACTGAAGCTTTCTTT. This codes for CASSYWAGTEAFF.